This TCR beta chain was identified in a study of blood T cell repertoires in COVID-19. This CDR3 has 17 residues. V was pared by 0 bases and J by 4 bases, with 8 bases of the junction left unmatched. Germline V gene lookup returns CDR1 LGHNA and CDR2 YNFKEQ. During active infection, Seattle patients enrolled and were then monitored through disease. Assay: immunoSEQ multiplex PCR; the TCRdb copy retains only in-frame clones and omits some. The table lists about 150,000 clones, 70% to 80% of them singletons. The V and J genes are TRBV4-2 and TRBJ2-5; 10 bases are shared with TRBD2. Input material: peripheral blood. This sequence originates from a woman in her 70s with COVID-19, enrolled during active disease. Here the CDR3 DNA reads TGTGCCAGCAGCCAAGAGGGGGCAGCGGGGGGGCTAGAGACCCAGTACTTC. It specifies CASSQEGAAGGLETQYF.